The clone carrying this T cell receptor beta chain was found a few times. Its target is not known. Beta-chain TCR CDR3 regions were amplified from RNA transcripts. HTBI primers served in a first-round RT-PCR, which a second-round multiplex PCR followed. TCRdb reprocessed the multiplex PCR reads via MiXCR and lists one record per CDR3 protein. The sample holds some 520,000 distinct CDR3 sequences, 13% to 15% seen once. This record belongs to a study of Graves' ophthalmopathy and Graves' hyperthyroidism. Study context: Untreated patients at initial diagnosis provided peripheral blood.

Study-level points and caveats: The model reached roughly 70% sensitivity and roughly 72% specificity for predicting ophthalmopathy progression.

This CDR3 is 15 amino acids long. Trimming cost V 3 bases and J 2 bases, with 12 bases left between them. What supplied the PBMCs was 10 ml of fresh peripheral blood. This chain uses TRBV12-3 or TRBV12-4 with TRBJ2-3, with D perhaps assigned TRBD1 or TRBD2 (6 bases each). This receptor was obtained from a woman between 25 and 40 years old with Graves' ophthalmopathy. Sequenced: blood. CDR3 sequence reads: CASSFGGSSTDTQYF. DNA of the CDR3: TGTGCCAGCAGTTTCGGGGGCAGCTCCACAGATACGCAGTATTTT.